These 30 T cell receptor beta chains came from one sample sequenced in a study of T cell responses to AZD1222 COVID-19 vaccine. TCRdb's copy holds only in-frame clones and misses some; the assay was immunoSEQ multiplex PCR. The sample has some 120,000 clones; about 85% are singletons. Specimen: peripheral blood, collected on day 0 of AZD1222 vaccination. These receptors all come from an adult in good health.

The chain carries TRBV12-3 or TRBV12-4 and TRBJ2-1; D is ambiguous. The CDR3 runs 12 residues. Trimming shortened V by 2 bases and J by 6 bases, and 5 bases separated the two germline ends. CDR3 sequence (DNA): TGTGCCAGCAGTTTATCCGTCAATGAGCAGTTCTTC. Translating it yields CASSLSVNEQFF.

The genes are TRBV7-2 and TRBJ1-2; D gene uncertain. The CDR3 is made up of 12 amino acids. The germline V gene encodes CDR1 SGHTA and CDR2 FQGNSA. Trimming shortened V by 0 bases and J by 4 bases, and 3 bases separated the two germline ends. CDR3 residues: CASSLASYGYTF. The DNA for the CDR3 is TGTGCCAGCAGCTTAGCGAGCTATGGCTACACCTTC. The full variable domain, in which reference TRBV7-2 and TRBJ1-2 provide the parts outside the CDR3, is GAGVSQSPSNKVTEKGKDVELRCDPISGHTALYWYRQSLGQGLEFLIYFQGNSAPDKSGLPSDRFSAERTGGSVSTLTIQRTQQEDSAVYLCASSLASYGYTFGSGTRLTVV.

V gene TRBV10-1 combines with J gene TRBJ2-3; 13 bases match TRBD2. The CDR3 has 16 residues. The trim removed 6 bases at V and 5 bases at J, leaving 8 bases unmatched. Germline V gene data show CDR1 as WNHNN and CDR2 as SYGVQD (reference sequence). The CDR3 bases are TGCGCCAGCAGCGACGGACTAGCGGGAGAAATAGATACGCAGTATTTT. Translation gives CASSDGLAGEIDTQYF.

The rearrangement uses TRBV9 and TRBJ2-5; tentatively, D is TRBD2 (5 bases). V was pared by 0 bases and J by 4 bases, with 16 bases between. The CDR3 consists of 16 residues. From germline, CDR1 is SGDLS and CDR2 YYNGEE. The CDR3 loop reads CASSVGLARGPETQYF. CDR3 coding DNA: TGTGCCAGCAGCGTAGGTCTAGCCCGAGGCCCAGAGACCCAGTACTTC. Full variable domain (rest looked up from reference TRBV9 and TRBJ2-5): DSGVTQTPKHLITATGQRVTLRCSPRSGDLSVYWYQQSLDQGLQFLIQYYNGEERAKGNILERFSAQQFPDLHSELNLSSLELGDSALYFCASSVGLARGPETQYFGPGTRLLVL.

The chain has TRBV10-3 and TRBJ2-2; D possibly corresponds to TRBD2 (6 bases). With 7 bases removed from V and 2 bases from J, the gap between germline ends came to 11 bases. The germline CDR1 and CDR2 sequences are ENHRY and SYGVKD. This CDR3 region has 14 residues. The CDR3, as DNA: TGTGCCATCAAACCTAGCGCCAACACCGGGGAGCTGTTTTTT. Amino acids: CAIKPSANTGELFF.

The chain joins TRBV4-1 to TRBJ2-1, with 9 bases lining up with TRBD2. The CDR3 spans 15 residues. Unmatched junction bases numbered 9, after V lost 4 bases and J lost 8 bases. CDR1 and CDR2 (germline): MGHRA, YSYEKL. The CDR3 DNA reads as TGCGCCAGCAGCCGAATTAGCGGGAGTGTGTATGAGCAGTTCTTC. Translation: CASSRISGSVYEQFF.

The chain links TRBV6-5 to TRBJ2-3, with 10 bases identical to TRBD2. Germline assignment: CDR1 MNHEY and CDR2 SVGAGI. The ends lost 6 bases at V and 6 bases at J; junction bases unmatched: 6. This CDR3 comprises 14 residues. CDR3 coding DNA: TGTGCCAGCAGAGGAGGGGGACTAGCGGATACGCAGTATTTT. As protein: CASRGGGLADTQYF.

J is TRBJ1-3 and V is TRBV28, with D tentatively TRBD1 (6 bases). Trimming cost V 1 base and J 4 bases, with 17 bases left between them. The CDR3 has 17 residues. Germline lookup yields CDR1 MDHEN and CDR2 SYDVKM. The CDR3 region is CASSLSRGSGVGNTIYF. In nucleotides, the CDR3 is TGTGCCAGCAGTTTATCCCGAGGTTCAGGGGTGGGAAACACCATATATTTT. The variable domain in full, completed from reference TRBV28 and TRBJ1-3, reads DVKVTQSSRYLVKRTGEKVFLECVQDMDHENMFWYRQDPGLGLRLIYFSYDVKMKEKGDIPEGYSVSREKKERFSLILESASTNQTSMYLCASSLSRGSGVGNTIYFGEGSWLTVV.

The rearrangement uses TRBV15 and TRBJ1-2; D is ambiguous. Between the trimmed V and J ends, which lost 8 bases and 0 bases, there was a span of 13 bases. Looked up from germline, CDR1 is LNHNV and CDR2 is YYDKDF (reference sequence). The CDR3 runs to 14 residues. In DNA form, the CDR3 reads TGTGCCACCTCTACAACCAGCACTAACTATGGCTACACCTTC. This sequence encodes CATSTTSTNYGYTF.

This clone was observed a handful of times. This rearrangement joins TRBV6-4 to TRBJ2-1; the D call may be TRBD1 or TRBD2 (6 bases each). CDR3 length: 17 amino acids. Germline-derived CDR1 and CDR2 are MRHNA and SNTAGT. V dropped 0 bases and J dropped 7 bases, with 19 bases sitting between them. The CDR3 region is CASSDSFRGRGANEQFF. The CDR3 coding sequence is TGTGCCAGCAGTGACTCGTTCCGGGGGCGAGGTGCAAATGAGCAGTTCTTC.

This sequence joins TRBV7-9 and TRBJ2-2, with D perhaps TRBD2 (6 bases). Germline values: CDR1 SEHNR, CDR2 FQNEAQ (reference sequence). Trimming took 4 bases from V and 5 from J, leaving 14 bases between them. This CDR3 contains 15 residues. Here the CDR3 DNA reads TGTGCCAGCAGCTCCTCGGGGGAAGGGACCGGGGAGCTGTTTTTT. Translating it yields CASSSSGEGTGELFF.

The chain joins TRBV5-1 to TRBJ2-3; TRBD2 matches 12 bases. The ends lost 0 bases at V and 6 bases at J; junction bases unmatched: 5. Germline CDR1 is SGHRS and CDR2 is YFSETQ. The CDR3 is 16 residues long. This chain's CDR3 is CASSLALAGGLDTQYF. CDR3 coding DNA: TGCGCCAGCAGCTTGGCCCTAGCGGGGGGGCTCGATACGCAGTATTTT.

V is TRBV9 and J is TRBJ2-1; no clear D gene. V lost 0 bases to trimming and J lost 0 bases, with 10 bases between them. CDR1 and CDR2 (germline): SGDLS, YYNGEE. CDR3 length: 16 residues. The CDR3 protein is CASSVVRRSSYNEQFF. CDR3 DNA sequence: TGTGCCAGCAGCGTAGTCAGGCGGAGCTCCTACAATGAGCAGTTCTTC.

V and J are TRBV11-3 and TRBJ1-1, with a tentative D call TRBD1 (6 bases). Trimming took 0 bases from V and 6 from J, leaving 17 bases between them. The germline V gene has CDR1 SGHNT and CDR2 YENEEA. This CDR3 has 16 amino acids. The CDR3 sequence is CASSLDLGGADAEAFF. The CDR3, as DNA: TGTGCCAGCAGCTTAGATCTGGGGGGGGCAGACGCTGAAGCTTTCTTT. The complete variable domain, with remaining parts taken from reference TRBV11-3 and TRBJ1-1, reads EAGVVQSPRYKIIEKKQPVAFWCNPISGHNTLYWYLQNLGQGPELLIRYENEEAVDDSQLPKDRFSAERLKGVDSTLKIQPAELGDSAVYLCASSLDLGGADAEAFFGQGTRLTVV.

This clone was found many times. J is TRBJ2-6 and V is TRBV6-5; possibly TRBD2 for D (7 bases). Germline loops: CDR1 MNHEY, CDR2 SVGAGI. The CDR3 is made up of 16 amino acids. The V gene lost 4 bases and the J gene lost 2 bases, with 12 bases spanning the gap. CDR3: CASSLGGGTGANVLTF. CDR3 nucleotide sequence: TGTGCCAGCAGTTTAGGGGGGGGAACTGGGGCCAACGTCCTGACTTTC.

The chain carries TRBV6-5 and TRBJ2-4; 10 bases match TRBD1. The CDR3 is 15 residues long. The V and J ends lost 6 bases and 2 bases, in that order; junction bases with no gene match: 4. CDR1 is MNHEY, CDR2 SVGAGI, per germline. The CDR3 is CASRDRGYSKNIQYF. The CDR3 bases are TGTGCCAGCAGGGACAGGGGGTATTCCAAAAACATTCAGTACTTC.

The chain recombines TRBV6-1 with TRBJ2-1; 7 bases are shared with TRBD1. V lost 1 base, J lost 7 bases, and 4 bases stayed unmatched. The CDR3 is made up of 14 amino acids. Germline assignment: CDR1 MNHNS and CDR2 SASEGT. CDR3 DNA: TGTGCCAGCAGTGAAGGGGGGACAGCGAATGAGCAGTTCTTC. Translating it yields CASSEGGTANEQFF.

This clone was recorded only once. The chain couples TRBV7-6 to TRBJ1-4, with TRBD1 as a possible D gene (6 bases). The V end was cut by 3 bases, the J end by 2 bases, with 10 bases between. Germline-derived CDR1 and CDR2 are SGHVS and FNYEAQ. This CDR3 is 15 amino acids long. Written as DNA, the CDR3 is TGTGCCAGCAGCTTCCGGGACACCACTAATGAAAAACTGTTTTTT. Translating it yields CASSFRDTTNEKLFF.

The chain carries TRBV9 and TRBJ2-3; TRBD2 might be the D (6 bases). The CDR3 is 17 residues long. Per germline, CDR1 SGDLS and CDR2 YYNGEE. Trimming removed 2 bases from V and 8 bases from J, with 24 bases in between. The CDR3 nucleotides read TGTGCCAGCAGCGTCTCGGGAGCCGGGTCCGGGTTGGGTACGCAGTATTTT. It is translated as CASSVSGAGSGLGTQYF.

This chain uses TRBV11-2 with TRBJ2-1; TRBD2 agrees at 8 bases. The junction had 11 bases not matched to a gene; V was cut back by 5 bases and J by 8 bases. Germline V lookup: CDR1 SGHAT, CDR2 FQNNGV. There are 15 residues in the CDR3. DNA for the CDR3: TGTGCCAGCAGCAGGATGAGCGGGAGCTTAGATGAGCAGTTCTTC. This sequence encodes CASSRMSGSLDEQFF.

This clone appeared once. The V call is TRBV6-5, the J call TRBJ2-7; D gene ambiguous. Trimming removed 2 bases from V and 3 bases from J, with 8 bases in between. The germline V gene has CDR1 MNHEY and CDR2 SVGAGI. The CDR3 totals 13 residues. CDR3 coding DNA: TGTGCCAGCAGTTACGGACCAGACTACGAGCAGTACTTC. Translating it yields CASSYGPDYEQYF.

The CDR3: CASSLAGRAAFF. CDR3 nucleotide sequence: TGTGCCAGCAGCTTGGCAGGGCGCGCAGCTTTCTTT. This chain links TRBV5-4 with TRBJ1-1; tentative D call: TRBD1 (5 bases). The length of the CDR3 is 12 residues. V gave up 0 bases and J gave up 10 bases, with 10 bases separating them. The germline V gene has CDR1 SGHNT and CDR2 YYREEE (reference sequence).

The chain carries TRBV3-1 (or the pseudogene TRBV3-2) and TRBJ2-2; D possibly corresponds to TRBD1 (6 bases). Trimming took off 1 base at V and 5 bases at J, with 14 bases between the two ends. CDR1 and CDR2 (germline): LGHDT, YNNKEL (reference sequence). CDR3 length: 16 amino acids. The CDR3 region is CASSQGSQGRTGELFF. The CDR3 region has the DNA TGTGCCAGCAGCCAAGGCTCGCAGGGGAGAACCGGGGAGCTGTTTTTT.

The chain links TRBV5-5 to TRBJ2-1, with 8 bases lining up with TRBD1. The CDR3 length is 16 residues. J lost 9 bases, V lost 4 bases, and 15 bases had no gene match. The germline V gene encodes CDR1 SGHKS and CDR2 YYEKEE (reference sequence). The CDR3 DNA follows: TGTGCCAGCAGCCCTGGAAGACGGACAGGGAGGACTGAGCAGTTCTTC. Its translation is CASSPGRRTGRTEQFF.

Here the CDR3 reads CASSLNYYSPLHF. As DNA, the CDR3 is TGTGCCAGCAGCTTAAATTATTATTCACCCCTCCACTTT. V gene TRBV7-3 combines with J gene TRBJ1-6; D gene ambiguous. The length of the CDR3 is 13 residues. The germline CDR1 and CDR2 sequences are SGHTA and FQGTGA. Trimming removed 1 base from V and 8 bases from J, with 6 bases in between.

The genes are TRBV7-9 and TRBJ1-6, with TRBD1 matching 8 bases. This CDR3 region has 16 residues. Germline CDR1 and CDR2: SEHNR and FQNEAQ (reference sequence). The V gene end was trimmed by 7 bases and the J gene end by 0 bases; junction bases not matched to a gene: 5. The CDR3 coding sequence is TGTGCCAGCATGCTCGGACAGGGCTCCTATAATTCACCCCTCCACTTT. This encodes CASMLGQGSYNSPLHF. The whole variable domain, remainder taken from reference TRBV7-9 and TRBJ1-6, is DTGVSQNPRHKITKRGQNVTFRCDPISEHNRLYWYRQTLGQGPEFLTYFQNEAQLEKSRLLSDRFSAERPKGSFSTLEIQRTEQGDSAMYLCASMLGQGSYNSPLHFGNGTRLTVT.

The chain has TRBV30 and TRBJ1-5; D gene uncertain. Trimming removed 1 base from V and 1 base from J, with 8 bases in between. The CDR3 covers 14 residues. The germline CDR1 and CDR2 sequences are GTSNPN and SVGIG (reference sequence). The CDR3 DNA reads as TGTGCCTGGAGTGGGGAGAAGAGCAATCAGCCCCAGCATTTT. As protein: CAWSGEKSNQPQHF. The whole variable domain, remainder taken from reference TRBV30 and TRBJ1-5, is SQTIHQWPATLVQPVGSPLSLECTVEGTSNPNLYWYRQAAGRGLQLLFYSVGIGQISSEVPQNLSASRPQDRQFILSSKKLLLSDSGFYLCAWSGEKSNQPQHFGDGTRLSIL.

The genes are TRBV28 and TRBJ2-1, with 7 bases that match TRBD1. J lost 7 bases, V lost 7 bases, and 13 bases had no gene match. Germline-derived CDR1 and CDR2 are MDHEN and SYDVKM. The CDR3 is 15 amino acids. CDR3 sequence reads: CASTYSGTRGNEQFF. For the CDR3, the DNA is TGTGCCAGCACCTACTCCGGGACCAGGGGGAATGAGCAGTTCTTC.

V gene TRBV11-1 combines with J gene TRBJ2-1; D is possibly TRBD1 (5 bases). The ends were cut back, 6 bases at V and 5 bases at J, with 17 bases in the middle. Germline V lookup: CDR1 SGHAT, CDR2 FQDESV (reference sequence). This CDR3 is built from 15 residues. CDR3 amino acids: CASRNYRLGHNEQFF. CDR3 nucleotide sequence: TGTGCCAGCAGGAATTACAGGCTTGGCCACAATGAGCAGTTCTTC.

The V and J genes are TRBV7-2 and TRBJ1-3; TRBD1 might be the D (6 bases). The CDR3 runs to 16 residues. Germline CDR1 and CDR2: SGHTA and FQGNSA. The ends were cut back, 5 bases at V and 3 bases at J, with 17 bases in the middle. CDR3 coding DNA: TGTGCCAGCAGCCCCGGGGGCCCGTCGATTGGAAACACCATATATTTT. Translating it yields CASSPGGPSIGNTIYF.